A selection of T cell receptor beta chains follows, all from one sample in a study of T-cell reconstitution after alpha-beta-depleted transplantation in children. TCRdb re-analysed the PCR reads in MiXCR, keeping a single row per CDR3 protein. Of over 400,000 distinct CDR3 sequences listed, 43% are singletons. The specimen comprised PBMCs, sampled before TCRalphabeta/CD19-depleted stem cell transplant. The receptors shown here come from a girl aged 2-9 years with aplastic anemia, due to receive a stem cell transplant. Each CDR3 is given with its conserved first and last residue. The order of the fields is J gene, D gene, V gene, clone size, CDR3 protein, CDR3 DNA. The D gene is left open where the match is weak. For some rows the clone size is stated as once, few or many, or as a class when expanded; others skip it.

>TRBJ2-3|TRBD2|TRBV20-1|NA
CSARVGLAGTHTDTQYF
TGCAGTGCTAGAGTAGGACTAGCGGGGACGCACACAGATACGCAGTATTTT
>TRBJ2-1|TRBD2|TRBV10-3|once
CAISESGTSFYNEQFF
TGTGCCATCAGTGAGTCGGGGACTAGCTTCTACAATGAGCAGTTCTTC
>TRBJ1-6|TRBD1|TRBV4-3|many
CASGGQGILGSPLHF
TGCGCCAGCGGCGGACAGGGAATTTTAGGGTCACCCCTCCACTTT
>TRBJ2-1|NA|TRBV20-1|NA
CSARDQERVSYNEQFF
TGCAGTGCTAGAGATCAGGAGCGGGTCTCCTACAATGAGCAGTTCTTC
>TRBJ2-1|TRBD2|TRBV10-3|NA
CAISESREDEQFF
TGTGCCATCAGTGAGTCCCGGGAGGATGAGCAGTTCTTC
>TRBJ2-3|NA|TRBV20-1|few
CSARRSSTDTQYF
TGCAGTGCTAGAAGGTCTAGCACAGATACGCAGTATTTT
>TRBJ1-1|NA|TRBV12-3/TRBV12-4|NA
CASSFQESVTEAFF
TGTGCCAGCAGTTTTCAGGAATCAGTCACTGAAGCTTTCTTT
>TRBJ2-2|NA|TRBV6-5|few
CASSYSLGASAGRTGELFF
TGTGCCAGCAGTTACTCCTTGGGGGCTAGCGCTGGTCGCACCGGGGAGCTGTTTTTT
>TRBJ2-7|TRBD1|TRBV20-1|NA
CSALRTGASYEQYF
TGCAGTGCTCTACGGACAGGGGCGTCTTACGAGCAGTACTTC
>TRBJ1-6|NA|TRBV5-5|few
CASSLEGGNSYNSPLHF
TGTGCCAGCAGCCTTGAAGGGGGGAACTCCTATAATTCACCCCTCCACTTT
>TRBJ1-4|NA|TRBV12-3/TRBV12-4|NA
CASSTRESEKLFF
TGTGCCAGCAGTACTAGGGAAAGTGAAAAACTGTTTTTT
>TRBJ2-7|TRBD2|TRBV12-3/TRBV12-4|many
CASSFSGRAKEQYF
TGTGCCAGCAGTTTTTCCGGGAGGGCGAAGGAGCAGTACTTC
>TRBJ2-3|NA|TRBV6-5|NA
CASIGTDTQYF
TGTGCCAGCATCGGAACAGATACGCAGTATTTT
>TRBJ2-5|NA|TRBV6-1|few
CASGDYLGGRGETQYF
TGTGCCAGCGGGGATTATTTAGGGGGACGGGGAGAGACCCAGTACTTC
>TRBJ1-2|NA|TRBV27|NA
CASSLQVNYGYTF
TGTGCCAGCAGTTTACAGGTTAACTATGGCTACACCTTC
>TRBJ2-7|NA|TRBV20-1|NA
CSAVHRDDGPELYF
TGCAGTGCTGTCCACCGGGATGATGGACCGGAACTGTACTTC
>TRBJ2-1|NA|TRBV10-1|few
CASSAGLSGGEQFF
TGCGCCAGCAGTGCAGGACTCTCCGGAGGTGAGCAGTTCTTC
>TRBJ2-7|NA|TRBV5-6|many
CASSDPGGYEQYF
TGTGCCAGCAGCGACCCTGGAGGCTACGAGCAGTACTTC
>TRBJ2-7|TRBD2|TRBV28|NA
CASSTTSGGAYEQYF
TGTGCCAGCAGCACGACTAGCGGGGGGGCATACGAGCAGTACTTC
>TRBJ2-3|NA|TRBV9|NA
CASSEDVGAQTDTQYF
TGTGCCAGCAGCGAGGATGTGGGGGCCCAAACAGATACGCAGTATTTT
>TRBJ1-2|NA|TRBV5-1|many
CASSADRYGYTF
TGCGCCAGCAGCGCGGACAGATATGGCTACACCTTC
>TRBJ2-3|NA|TRBV20-1|NA
CSAKLNTDTQYF
TGCAGTGCTAAACTCAACACAGATACGCAGTATTTT
>TRBJ2-1|TRBD2|TRBV19|NA
CASRLAGGTLSSYNEQFF
TGTGCCAGTAGGCTAGCGGGAGGGACCCTAAGCTCCTACAATGAGCAGTTCTTC
>TRBJ2-3|NA|TRBV7-2|NA
CASRLATDTQYF
TGTGCCAGCAGACTTGCGACAGATACGCAGTATTTT
>TRBJ1-3|NA|TRBV5-6|NA
CASSFTGGAGNTIYF
TGTGCCAGCAGCTTCACAGGTGGGGCTGGAAACACCATATATTTT
>TRBJ1-5|TRBD1|TRBV28|NA
CASSPVKGGSFNQPQHF
TGTGCCAGCAGTCCGGTCAAAGGGGGCAGTTTCAATCAGCCCCAGCATTTT
>TRBJ2-1|NA|TRBV20-1|NA
CSARAGGLNTEQFF
TGCAGTGCTAGAGCGGGGGGCCTGAATACTGAGCAGTTCTTC
>TRBJ2-2|NA|TRBV2|few
CASSTHTGELFF
TGTGCCAGCAGTACCCACACCGGGGAGCTGTTTTTT
>TRBJ2-3|TRBD2|TRBV9|NA
CASSARVAGGRDTQYF
TGTGCCAGCAGCGCCCGTGTTGCGGGGGGGAGAGATACGCAGTATTTT
>TRBJ2-2|TRBD1|TRBV5-1|many
CASSAPRDRVLSGTGELFF
TGCGCCAGCAGCGCCCCCCGAGACAGGGTCCTATCTGGCACCGGGGAGCTGTTTTTT
>TRBJ2-7|NA|TRBV9|few
CASSAAIRDEQYF
TGTGCCAGCAGCGCTGCTATCAGGGACGAGCAGTACTTC
>TRBJ2-2|NA|TRBV6-5|many
CASSYGLNTGELFF
TGTGCCAGCAGTTACGGACTTAACACCGGGGAGCTGTTTTTT
>TRBJ2-7|TRBD1|TRBV7-6|once
CASSLGTGAYYEQYF
TGTGCCAGCAGCTTAGGGACAGGGGCCTACTACGAGCAGTACTTC
>TRBJ2-7|NA|TRBV2|NA
CASRGRGTYEQYF
TGTGCCAGCAGGGGCAGGGGAACCTACGAGCAGTACTTC
>TRBJ1-4|NA|TRBV7-9|NA
CASSLEGVTNEKLFF
TGTGCCAGCAGCTTAGAGGGAGTGACTAATGAAAAACTGTTTTTT
>TRBJ2-1|NA|TRBV11-2|many
CASRPFDSYNEQFF
TGTGCCAGCAGACCTTTCGACAGCTACAATGAGCAGTTCTTC
>TRBJ1-5|NA|TRBV28|NA
CASSLSAGVVRGNQPQHF
TGTGCCAGCAGTTTATCGGCTGGTGTAGTGAGGGGCAATCAGCCCCAGCATTTT
>TRBJ1-3|TRBD1|TRBV29-1|many
CSTLRGDTIYF
TGCAGCACCCTCAGGGGGGACACCATATATTTT
>TRBJ2-1|TRBD1|TRBV5-5|NA
CASSETGNLYNEQFF
TGTGCCAGCAGCGAGACAGGGAACCTCTACAATGAGCAGTTCTTC
>TRBJ2-7|NA|TRBV12-3/TRBV12-4|few
CASSVGYSYEQYF
TGTGCCAGCAGTGTAGGGTACTCCTACGAGCAGTACTTC
>TRBJ1-2|TRBD1|TRBV9|NA
CASSVRETGSGYTF
TGTGCCAGCAGCGTCCGGGAGACAGGGAGTGGCTACACCTTC
>TRBJ2-7|NA|TRBV6-1|NA
CASSGGKMYEQYF
TGTGCCAGCAGTGGCGGGAAAATGTACGAGCAGTACTTC
>TRBJ1-1|NA|TRBV6-1|NA
CASSETGSSTEASF
TGTGCCAGCAGTGAAACAGGGTCAAGCACTGAAGCTTCCTTT
>TRBJ2-1|TRBD2|TRBV12-3/TRBV12-4|many
CASGTSGSNEQFF
TGTGCCAGCGGGACTAGCGGGAGCAATGAGCAGTTCTTC
>TRBJ2-7|TRBD2|TRBV5-1|NA
CASSLDAGAAYEQYF
TGCGCCAGCAGCTTGGATGCGGGAGCCGCCTACGAGCAGTACTTC
>TRBJ1-5|NA|TRBV7-9|NA
CASSLAGATNQPQHF
TGTGCCAGCAGCTTAGCAGGGGCGACCAATCAGCCCCAGCATTTC
>TRBJ2-1|TRBD1|TRBV2|NA
CASSRTSGTGGIIHGNEQFF
TGTGCCAGCAGTAGGACCTCCGGGACAGGGGGGATCATCCACGGGAATGAGCAGTTCTTC
>TRBJ2-1|TRBD2|TRBV5-1|many
CASSQPGLTTYLSPLDYNEQFF
TGCGCCAGCAGCCAACCGGGACTAACGACGTACCTATCCCCCCTCGACTACAATGAGCAGTTCTTC
>TRBJ2-5|NA|TRBV11-1|NA
CASSFRGTKETQYF
TGTGCCAGCAGCTTCCGAGGGACGAAAGAGACCCAGTACTTC
>TRBJ2-3|NA|TRBV4-2|few
CASSPGAGSDTQYF
TGTGCCAGCAGCCCCGGGGCAGGGTCAGATACGCAGTATTTT
>TRBJ1-1|NA|TRBV6-5|few
CASSYGGQRNTEAFF
TGTGCCAGCAGTTACGGCGGACAGCGGAACACTGAAGCTTTCTTT
>TRBJ1-6|TRBD1|TRBV11-1|NA
CASSVRDSRFLHF
TGTGCCAGCAGCGTTCGGGACAGTCGATTCCTCCACTTT
>TRBJ1-2|TRBD1|TRBV7-9|many
CASSPPGQGGGYTF
TGTGCCAGCAGCCCCCCCGGACAGGGAGGTGGCTACACCTTC
>TRBJ2-3|NA|TRBV6-5|once
CASSFLGRADTQYF
TGTGCCAGCAGTTTCCTAGGACGGGCAGATACGCAGTATTTT
>TRBJ1-5|NA|TRBV29-1|NA
CSVEGEPGSNQPQHF
TGCAGCGTTGAAGGTGAACCCGGTAGCAATCAGCCCCAGCATTTT
>TRBJ2-5|NA|TRBV6-5|NA
CASSYRLIDETQYF
TGTGCCAGCAGTTACCGACTAATTGATGAGACCCAGTACTTC
>TRBJ2-1|NA|TRBV7-2|NA
CASSPRSSIRSHHEQFF
TGTGCCAGCAGCCCCCGATCGTCGATAAGGTCCCACCATGAGCAGTTCTTC
>TRBJ2-7|TRBD1|TRBV5-5|few
CANHRDRLTYEQYF
TGTGCCAATCACCGGGACAGATTAACCTACGAGCAGTACTTC
>TRBJ2-3|TRBD2|TRBV4-1|many
CASSPKTSGDTDTQYF
TGCGCCAGCAGTCCGAAGACTAGCGGGGACACAGATACGCAGTATTTT
>TRBJ1-2|NA|TRBV20-1|few
CSARPPTGGGDDYGYTF
TGCAGTGCTAGACCACCTACGGGGGGGGGCGATGACTATGGCTACACCTTC